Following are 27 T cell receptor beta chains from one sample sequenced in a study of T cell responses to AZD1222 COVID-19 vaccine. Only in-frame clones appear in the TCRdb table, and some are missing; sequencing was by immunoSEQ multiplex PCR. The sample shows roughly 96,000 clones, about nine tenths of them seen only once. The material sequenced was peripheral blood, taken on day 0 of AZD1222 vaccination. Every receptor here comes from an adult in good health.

DNA for the CDR3: TGTGCCAGCAGCCTCAGAGGGAGAGCGGGAGGTGGGTACGAGCAGTACTTC. Amino acids: CASSLRGRAGGGYEQYF. V gene TRBV27 combines with J gene TRBJ2-7, with 9 nucleotides matching TRBD2. V shed 6 bases and J 4 bases; nucleotides not matched to a gene: 16. This CDR3 has 17 residues. CDR1 is MNHEY and CDR2 is SMNVEV in the germline V gene (reference sequence).

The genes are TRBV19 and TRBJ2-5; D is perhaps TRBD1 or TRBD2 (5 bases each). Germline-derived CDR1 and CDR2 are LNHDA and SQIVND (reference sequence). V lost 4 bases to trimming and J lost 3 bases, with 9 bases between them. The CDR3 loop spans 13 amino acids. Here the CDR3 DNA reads TGTGCCAGTAGTAACCGGGACGAAGAGACCCAGTACTTC. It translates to CASSNRDEETQYF.

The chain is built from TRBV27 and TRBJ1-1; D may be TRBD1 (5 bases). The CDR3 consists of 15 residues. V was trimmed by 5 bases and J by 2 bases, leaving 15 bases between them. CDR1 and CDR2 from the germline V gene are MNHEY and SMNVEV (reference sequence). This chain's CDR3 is CASSTHPTDNTEAFF. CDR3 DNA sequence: TGTGCCAGCAGTACTCACCCGACAGACAACACTGAAGCTTTCTTT.

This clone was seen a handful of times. CDR3 in DNA: TGTGCCAGCAGCCCTCCCTCGACAGAATTATATGGCTACACCTTC. Its translation is CASSPPSTELYGYTF. The rearrangement joins TRBV5-4 to TRBJ1-2, with D perhaps matching TRBD1 (5 bases). The CDR3 runs to 15 residues. Germline V gives CDR1 SGHNT, CDR2 YYREEE (reference sequence). The V end lost 4 bases, the J end lost 5 bases, and 18 bases lay between the germline ends.

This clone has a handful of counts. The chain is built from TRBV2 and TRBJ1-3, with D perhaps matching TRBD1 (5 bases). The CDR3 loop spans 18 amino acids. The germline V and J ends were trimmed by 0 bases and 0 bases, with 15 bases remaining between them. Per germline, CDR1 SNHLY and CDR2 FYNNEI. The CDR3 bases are TGTGCCAGCAGTGAAGCGCTGGGAGGGGCGAGCTCTGGAAACACCATATATTTT. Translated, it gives CASSEALGGASSGNTIYF. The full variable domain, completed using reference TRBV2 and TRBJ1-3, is EPEVTQTPSHQVTQMGQEVILRCVPISNHLYFYWYRQILGQKVEFLVSFYNNEISEKSEIFDDQFSVERPDGSNFTLKIRSTKLEDSAMYFCASSEALGGASSGNTIYFGEGSWLTVV.

CDR3 residues: CASSSRNFGLGADGYTF. CDR3 in DNA: TGTGCCAGCAGCTCCCGGAACTTTGGGTTGGGGGCCGATGGCTACACCTTC. This rearrangement joins TRBV7-2 to TRBJ1-2, with D perhaps matching TRBD1 (6 bases). This CDR3 comprises 17 residues. Germline V lookup: CDR1 SGHTA, CDR2 FQGNSA. Trimming pared 4 bases from V and 6 bases from J, leaving 24 bases between.

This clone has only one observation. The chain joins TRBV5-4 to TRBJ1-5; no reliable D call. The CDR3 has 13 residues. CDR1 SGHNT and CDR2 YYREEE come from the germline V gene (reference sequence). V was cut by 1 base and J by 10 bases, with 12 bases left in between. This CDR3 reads CASSLHGQPPQHF. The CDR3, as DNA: TGTGCCAGCAGCTTGCACGGCCAGCCACCCCAGCATTTT.

CDR3 sequence: CASSPPSGPTQYF. The CDR3 DNA follows: TGTGCCAGCTCGCCCCCTTCGGGCCCAACGCAGTATTTT. The J gene is TRBJ2-3, the V gene TRBV2; D is ambiguous. This CDR3 spans 13 amino acids. CDR1 and CDR2 (germline): SNHLY, FYNNEI. V dropped 8 bases and J dropped 9 bases, with 18 bases sitting between them. Using reference TRBV2 and TRBJ2-3 for the parts outside the CDR3, the full variable domain is EPEVTQTPSHQVTQMGQEVILRCVPISNHLYFYWYRQILGQKVEFLVSFYNNEISEKSEIFDDQFSVERPDGSNFTLKIRSTKLEDSAMYFCASSPPSGPTQYFGPGTRLTVL.

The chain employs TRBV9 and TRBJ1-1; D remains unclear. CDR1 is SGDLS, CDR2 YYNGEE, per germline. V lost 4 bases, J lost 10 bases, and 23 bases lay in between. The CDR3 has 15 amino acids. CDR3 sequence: CASSPEEGRWSVAFF. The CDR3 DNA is TGTGCCAGCAGCCCCGAGGAGGGTAGATGGTCGGTAGCTTTCTTT.

The CDR3 here is CASSPGTGVDEQFF. CDR3 coding DNA: TGTGCCAGTAGTCCCGGGACAGGGGTGGATGAGCAGTTCTTC. The chain uses TRBV19 and TRBJ2-1, with 10 bases lining up with TRBD1. The J segment lost 8 bases and the V segment lost 5 bases, leaving 6 bases of the junction unmatched. The CDR3 extends over 14 amino acids. CDR1 is LNHDA and CDR2 is SQIVND in the germline V gene (reference sequence).

CDR3 amino acids: CASSTPSGLAGKQYF. The CDR3 DNA follows: TGTGCCAGCAGTACCCCCTCAGGACTAGCGGGAAAGCAGTACTTC. This chain uses TRBV6-2 or TRBV6-3 with TRBJ2-7; 12 bases are shared with TRBD2. With V trimmed by 5 bases and J by 8 bases, 10 bases remained unmatched. Germline V gene lookup returns CDR1 MNHEY and CDR2 SVGEGT. CDR3 length: 15 amino acids.

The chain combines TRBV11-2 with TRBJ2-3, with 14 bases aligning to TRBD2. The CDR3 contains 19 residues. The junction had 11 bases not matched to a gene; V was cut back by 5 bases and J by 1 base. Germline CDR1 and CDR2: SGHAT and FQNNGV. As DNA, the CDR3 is TGTGCCAGCAGCACCCGCCCGACTAGCGGGGGGGAGCGCACAGATACGCAGTATTTT. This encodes CASSTRPTSGGERTDTQYF. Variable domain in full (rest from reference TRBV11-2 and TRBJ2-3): EAGVAQSPRYKIIEKRQSVAFWCNPISGHATLYWYQQILGQGPKLLIQFQNNGVVDDSQLPKDRFSAERLKGVDSTLKIQPAKLEDSAVYLCASSTRPTSGGERTDTQYFGPGTRLTVL.

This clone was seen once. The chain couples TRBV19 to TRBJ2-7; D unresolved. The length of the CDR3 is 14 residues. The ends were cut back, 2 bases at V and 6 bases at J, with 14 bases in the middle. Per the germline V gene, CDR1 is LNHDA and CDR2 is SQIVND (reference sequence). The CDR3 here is CASSITNSFREQYF. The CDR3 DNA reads TGTGCCAGTAGTATAACGAACAGTTTTCGCGAGCAGTACTTC.

CDR3 sequence reads: CASSSPLGNTEAFF. The DNA of the CDR3 is TGTGCCAGCAGTTCCCCCCTGGGGAACACTGAAGCTTTCTTT. The J gene is TRBJ1-1, the V gene TRBV28; no reliable D call. Germline V gives CDR1 MDHEN, CDR2 SYDVKM. The CDR3 spans 14 residues. Trimming removed 4 bases at V and 1 base at J, with 10 bases between.

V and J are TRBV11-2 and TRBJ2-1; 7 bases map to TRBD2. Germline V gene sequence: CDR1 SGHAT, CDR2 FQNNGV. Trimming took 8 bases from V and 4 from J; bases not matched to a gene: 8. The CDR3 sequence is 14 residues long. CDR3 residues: CASSKGGGYNEQFF. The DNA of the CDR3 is TGTGCCAGCTCTAAGGGCGGGGGATACAATGAGCAGTTCTTC.

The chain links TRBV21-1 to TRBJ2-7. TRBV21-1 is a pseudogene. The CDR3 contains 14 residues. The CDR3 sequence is CASSKDSDTYEQYF. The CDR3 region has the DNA TGTGCCAGCAGCAAAGATTCGGATACCTACGAGCAGTACTTC.

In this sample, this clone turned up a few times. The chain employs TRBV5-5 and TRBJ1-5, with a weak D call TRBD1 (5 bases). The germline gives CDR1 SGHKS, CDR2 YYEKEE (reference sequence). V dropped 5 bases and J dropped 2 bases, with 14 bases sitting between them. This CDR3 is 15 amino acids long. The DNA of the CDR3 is TGTGCCAGCAGTTCTGTGGGGGTGGGCAATCAGCCCCAGCATTTT. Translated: CASSSVGVGNQPQHF.

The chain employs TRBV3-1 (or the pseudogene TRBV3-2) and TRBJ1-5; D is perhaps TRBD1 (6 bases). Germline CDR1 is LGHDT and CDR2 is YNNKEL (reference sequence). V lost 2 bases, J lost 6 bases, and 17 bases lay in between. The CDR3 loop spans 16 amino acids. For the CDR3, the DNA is TGTGCCAGCAGCCAATTCCTCGGGGGCGCCGGTCAGCCCCAGCATTTT. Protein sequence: CASSQFLGGAGQPQHF.

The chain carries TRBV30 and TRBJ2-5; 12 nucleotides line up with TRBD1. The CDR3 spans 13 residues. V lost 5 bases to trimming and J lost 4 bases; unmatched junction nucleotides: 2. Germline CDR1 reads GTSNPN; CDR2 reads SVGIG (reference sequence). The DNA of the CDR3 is TGTGCCTGGGGGACAGGGGGCAGAGAGACCCAGTACTTC. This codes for CAWGTGGRETQYF.

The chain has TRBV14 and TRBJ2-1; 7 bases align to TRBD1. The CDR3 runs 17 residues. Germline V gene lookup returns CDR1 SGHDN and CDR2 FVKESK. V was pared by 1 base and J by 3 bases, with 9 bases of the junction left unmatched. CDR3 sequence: CASSQARGQRYYNEQFF. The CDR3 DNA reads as TGTGCCAGCAGCCAAGCAAGGGGGCAGCGGTACTACAATGAGCAGTTCTTC.

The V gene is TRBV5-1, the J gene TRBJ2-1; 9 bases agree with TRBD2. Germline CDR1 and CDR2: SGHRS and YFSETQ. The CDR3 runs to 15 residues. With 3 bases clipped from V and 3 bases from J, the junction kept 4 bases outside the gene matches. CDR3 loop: CASSSLSGGYNEQFF. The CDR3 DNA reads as TGCGCCAGCAGCTCTCTTAGCGGGGGCTACAATGAGCAGTTCTTC.

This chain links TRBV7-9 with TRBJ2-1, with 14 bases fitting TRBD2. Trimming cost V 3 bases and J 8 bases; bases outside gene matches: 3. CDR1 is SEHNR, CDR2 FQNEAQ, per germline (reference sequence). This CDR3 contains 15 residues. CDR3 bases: TGTGCCAGCAGCTTCGGGACTAGCGGGAGAGATGAGCAGTTCTTC. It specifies CASSFGTSGRDEQFF.

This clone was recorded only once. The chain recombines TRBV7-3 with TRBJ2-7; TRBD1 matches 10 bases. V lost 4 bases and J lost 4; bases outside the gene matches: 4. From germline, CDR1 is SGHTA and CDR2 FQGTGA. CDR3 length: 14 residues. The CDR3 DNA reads TGTGCCAGCAGCTGGGGACAGGGGCCATACGAGCAGTACTTC. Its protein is CASSWGQGPYEQYF. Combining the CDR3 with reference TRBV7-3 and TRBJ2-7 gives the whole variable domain GAGVSQTPSNKVTEKGKYVELRCDPISGHTALYWYRQSLGQGPEFLIYFQGTGAADDSGLPNDRFFAVRPEGSVSTLKIQRTERGDSAVYLCASSWGQGPYEQYFGPGTRLTVT.

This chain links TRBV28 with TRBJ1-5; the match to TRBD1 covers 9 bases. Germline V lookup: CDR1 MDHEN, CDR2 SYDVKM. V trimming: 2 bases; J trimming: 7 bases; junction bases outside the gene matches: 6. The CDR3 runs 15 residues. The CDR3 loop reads CASSLVQGALQPQHF. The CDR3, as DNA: TGTGCCAGCAGTTTAGTACAGGGGGCATTGCAGCCCCAGCATTTT.

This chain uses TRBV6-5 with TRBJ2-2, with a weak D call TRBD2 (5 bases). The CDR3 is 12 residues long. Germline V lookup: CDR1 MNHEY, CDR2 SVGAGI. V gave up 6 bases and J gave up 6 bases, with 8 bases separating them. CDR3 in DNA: TGTGCCAGCAGCGATAGCGCCGGGGAGCTGTTTTTT. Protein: CASSDSAGELFF.

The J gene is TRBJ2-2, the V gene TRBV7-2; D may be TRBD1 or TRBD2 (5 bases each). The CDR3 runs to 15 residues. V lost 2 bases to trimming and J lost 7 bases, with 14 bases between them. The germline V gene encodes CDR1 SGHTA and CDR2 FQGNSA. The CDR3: CASSLMGVVVGELFF. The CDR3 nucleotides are TGTGCCAGCAGCTTAATGGGGGTTGTGGTCGGGGAGCTGTTTTTT.

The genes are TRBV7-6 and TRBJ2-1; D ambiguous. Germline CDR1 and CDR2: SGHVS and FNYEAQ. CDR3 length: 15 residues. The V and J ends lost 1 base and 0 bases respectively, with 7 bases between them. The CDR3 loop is CASSLGLNSYNEQFF. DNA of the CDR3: TGTGCCAGCAGCTTAGGGCTGAACTCCTACAATGAGCAGTTCTTC. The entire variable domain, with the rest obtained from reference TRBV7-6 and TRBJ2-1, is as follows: GAGVSQSPRYKVTKRGQDVALRCDPISGHVSLYWYRQALGQGPEFLTYFNYEAQQDKSGLPNDRFSAERPEGSISTLTIQRTEQRDSAMYRCASSLGLNSYNEQFFGPGTRLTVL.